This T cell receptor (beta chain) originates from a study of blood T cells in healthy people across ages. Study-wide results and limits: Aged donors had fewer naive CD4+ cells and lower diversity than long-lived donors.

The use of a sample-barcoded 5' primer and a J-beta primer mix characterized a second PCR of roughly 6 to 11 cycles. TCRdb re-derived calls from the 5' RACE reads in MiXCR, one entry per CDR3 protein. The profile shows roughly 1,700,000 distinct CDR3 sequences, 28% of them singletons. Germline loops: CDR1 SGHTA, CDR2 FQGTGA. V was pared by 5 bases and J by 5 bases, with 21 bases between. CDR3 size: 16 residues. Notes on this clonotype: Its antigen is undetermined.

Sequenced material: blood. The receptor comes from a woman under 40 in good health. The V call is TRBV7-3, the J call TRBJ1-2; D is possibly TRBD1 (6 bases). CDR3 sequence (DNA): TGTGCCAGCAGCCCCCCCTTCGGACAGAGTCATTATGGCTACACCTTC. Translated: CASSPPFGQSHYGYTF.